The 5 T cell receptor beta chains presented below share a single source sample, sequenced in a study of regulatory T cells in long-lasting Graves disease. The time point was: persistent/refractory GD, antithyroid drugs over 5 years with positive TRAb. PBMC RNA was the source of the TCR library. With iRepertoire HTBI primers and Arm-PCR of CDR3 regions, TCR beta libraries were built. TCRdb reprocessed the multiplex PCR reads with MiXCR, giving one entry per CDR3 protein. This table has 400,000 to 500,000 distinct CDR3 sequences, 21% appearing once. The sequenced sample was peripheral blood mononuclear cells (PBMCs), obtained when the disease was refractory, from a patient treated with antithyroid drugs. The receptor source for this set is a female donor with Graves disease.

As for this clonotype: Just one base apart from a much larger clone, this may be a read error. The genes are TRBV20-1 and TRBJ1-1, with D perhaps TRBD1 (5 bases). Germline V gene data show CDR1 as DFQATT and CDR2 as SNEGSKA (reference sequence). This CDR3 region has 13 residues. The CDR3 region has the DNA TGCAGTGCTCGACGACAGATGAACGCTGAAGCTTTCTTT. Residues: CSARRQMNAEAFF.

The table lists this clonotype with a few counts. This chain links TRBV19 with TRBJ2-5; D perhaps matches TRBD1 (6 bases). The CDR3 is made up of 14 amino acids. Between the trimmed V and J ends, which lost 2 bases and 5 bases, there was a span of 12 bases. Germline loops: CDR1 LNHDA, CDR2 SQIVND (reference sequence). The CDR3 sequence is CASSITGKIETQYF. The CDR3 DNA is TGTGCCAGTAGTATAACAGGGAAGATCGAGACCCAGTACTTC.

This clonotype was picked up many times. The CDR3 region has the DNA TGTGCCAGTAGCCCTCTGGACGCCGTGACTGAAGCTTTCTTT. This codes for CASSPLDAVTEAFF. This chain uses TRBV19 with TRBJ1-1; D not resolved. CDR1 and CDR2 from the germline V gene are LNHDA and SQIVND (reference sequence). The CDR3 extends over 14 amino acids. The V gene lost 6 bases and the J gene lost 5 bases, with 16 bases spanning the gap.

As regards this clonotype: A much larger clone lies one base from this, so it may be a read error. The rearrangement links TRBV6-2 or TRBV6-3 to TRBJ2-7, with TRBD1 matching over 8 bases. The germline CDR1 and CDR2 sequences are MNHEY and SVGEGT. The CDR3 has 15 residues. The CDR3 is CASSLQGALSYGQYF. As DNA, the CDR3 is TGTGCCAGCAGTCTTCAGGGGGCATTGTCCTACGGGCAGTACTTC.

At least ten counts were recorded for this clonotype. The chain combines TRBV28 with TRBJ1-1; TRBD1 might be the D (5 bases). The CDR3 loop spans 14 amino acids. The germline CDR1 and CDR2 sequences are MDHEN and SYDVKM. V was shortened by 4 bases and J by 4 bases, with 13 bases between the two germline ends. CDR3: CASSSFGALTEAFF. The CDR3 nucleotides read TGTGCCAGCAGTTCGTTCGGGGCCCTCACTGAAGCTTTCTTT.